These 20 T cell receptor beta chains originate from one sample sequenced in a study of cytomegalovirus exposure and HLA in healthy donors. Primers for the PCR totalled 60 Vbeta and 13 Jbeta. The assay was immunoSEQ multiplex PCR, and TCRdb's table has in-frame clones only and misses some. Among 87,000 or so clones listed, 64% were seen once. Sequencing was carried out using PBMCs. Receptor source: a man aged 55 to 70 in good health and CMV-seronegative.

This rearrangement joins TRBV9 to TRBJ2-2; 13 nucleotides line up with TRBD2. Trimming removed 0 bases from V and 1 base from J; junction bases left unmatched: 12. This CDR3 comprises 21 residues. Per the germline V gene, CDR1 is SGDLS and CDR2 is YYNGEE. CDR3 region: CASSVAPPGTSGRGNTGELFF. CDR3 coding DNA: TGTGCCAGCAGCGTAGCTCCCCCCGGCACTAGCGGGAGGGGGAACACCGGGGAGCTGTTTTTT.

This chain uses TRBV5-8 with TRBJ1-5; D is uncertain. This CDR3 comprises 16 residues. V was trimmed by 2 bases and J by 1 base, leaving 13 bases between them. Germline V gives CDR1 SGHTS, CDR2 YDEGEE. CDR3 coding DNA: TGTGCCAGCAGCTTTGCGGGGAGAGTAAGCAATCAGCCCCAGCATTTT. This sequence encodes CASSFAGRVSNQPQHF.

The J gene is TRBJ1-5, the V gene TRBV13; D is uncertain. In germline, CDR1 is PRHDT, CDR2 FYEKMQ (reference sequence). The germline V and J ends were trimmed by 2 bases and 5 bases, with 7 bases remaining between them. The CDR3 is made up of 13 amino acids. CDR3 nucleotide sequence: TGTGCCAGCAGCTTAAGCGGGGATCAGCCCCAGCATTTT. It translates to CASSLSGDQPQHF.

This chain connects TRBV29-1 to TRBJ2-2; D is ambiguous. Trimming pared 2 bases from V and 5 bases from J, leaving 12 bases between. CDR3 length: 14 residues. Germline lookup yields CDR1 SQVTM and CDR2 ANQGSEA. The CDR3 DNA follows: TGCAGCGTTGAATACGTCCGGTGGACCGGGGAGCTGTTTTTT. Protein: CSVEYVRWTGELFF.

This clone has just a few counts. The chain joins TRBV7-9 to TRBJ2-7, with D perhaps matching TRBD1 (5 bases). The germline CDR1 and CDR2 sequences are SEHNR and FQNEAQ (reference sequence). V was pared by 1 base and J by 5 bases, with 12 bases between. CDR3 length: 14 amino acids. CDR3 sequence reads: CASSLGFQGDEQYF. As DNA, the CDR3 is TGTGCCAGCAGCTTAGGTTTTCAAGGGGACGAGCAGTACTTC.

This clone came up a few times. The rearrangement uses TRBV5-1 and TRBJ2-2; 7 positions agree with TRBD1. V lost 4 bases and J lost 6; bases outside the gene matches: 6. Germline V gives CDR1 SGHRS, CDR2 YFSETQ. The CDR3 totals 14 residues. The CDR3 nucleotides are TGCGCCAGCAGCGGTAGGGGGCGTCCCGGGGAGCTGTTTTTT. As protein: CASSGRGRPGELFF.

This sequence joins TRBV5-6 and TRBJ2-5; TRBD1 agrees at 12 bases. The DNA end is more similar to TRBJ2-7, so the J call may be wrong. Germline V lookup: CDR1 SGHDT, CDR2 YYEEEE. The CDR3 covers 17 residues. CDR3 residues: CASSPTPAGQGAHEQYF. DNA of the CDR3: TGTGCCAGCAGCCCGACTCCAGCGGGACAGGGGGCCCACGAGCAGTACTTC.

The chain joins TRBV28 to TRBJ1-1; D not resolved. The CDR3 length is 15 residues. V lost 6 bases, J lost 2 bases, and 16 bases lay in between. Germline-derived CDR1 and CDR2 are MDHEN and SYDVKM. CDR3 protein: CASSPPGGRNTEAFF. The CDR3, as DNA: TGTGCCAGCAGCCCTCCCGGCGGCAGAAACACTGAAGCTTTCTTT.

This chain uses TRBV5-1 with TRBJ2-7; TRBD1 is a possible D gene (6 bases). The CDR3 covers 14 residues. The V gene's germline CDR1 is SGHRS and CDR2 YFSETQ. V was shortened by 4 bases and J by 3 bases, with 14 bases between the two germline ends. The CDR3 sequence is CASSPWTANYEQYF. The DNA for the CDR3 is TGCGCCAGCAGCCCTTGGACAGCAAACTACGAGCAGTACTTC.

The chain recombines TRBV6-1 with TRBJ2-5, with TRBD1 as a possible D gene (5 bases). Trimming removed 4 bases from V and 1 base from J, with 7 bases in between. The CDR3 is 13 amino acids. Germline loops: CDR1 MNHNS, CDR2 SASEGT. CDR3: CASSGQFQETQYF. CDR3 nucleotides: TGTGCCAGCAGTGGACAGTTCCAAGAGACCCAGTACTTC.

The chain joins TRBV28 to TRBJ2-7, with 7 bases identical to TRBD1. The CDR3 is 15 residues long. The germline CDR1 and CDR2 sequences are MDHEN and SYDVKM. Losses at the gene ends were 6 bases for V and 2 bases for J; bases not matched to a gene: 10. Here the CDR3 reads CASSIGTVGPYEQYF. CDR3 DNA: TGTGCCAGCAGCATCGGGACAGTAGGTCCCTACGAGCAGTACTTC.

The chain carries TRBV27 and TRBJ1-5; 7 bases are shared with TRBD1. The CDR3 loop spans 16 amino acids. Looked up from germline, CDR1 is MNHEY and CDR2 is SMNVEV (reference sequence). V was clipped by 3 bases and J by 6 bases; unmatched bases: 11. CDR3 bases: TGTGCCAGCAGTTTGGACAGGCCCTGGCTCGGTCAGCCCCAGCATTTT. Protein sequence: CASSLDRPWLGQPQHF.

This clone was picked up a small number of times. V gene TRBV2 combines with J gene TRBJ2-1, with 9 bases that match TRBD1. Germline V gives CDR1 SNHLY, CDR2 FYNNEI. CDR3 length: 13 amino acids. V lost 1 base, J lost 14 bases, and 6 bases stayed unmatched. The DNA for the CDR3 is TGTGCCAGCAGTGAAGTGCCGGGACAGGGAAAGTTCTTC. It translates to CASSEVPGQGKFF.

In its sample, this clone was seen a few times. V is TRBV2 and J is TRBJ2-1, with D possibly matching TRBD2 (5 bases). Germline assignment: CDR1 SNHLY and CDR2 FYNNEI. This CDR3 comprises 12 residues. Trimming removed 4 bases from V and 7 bases from J, with 8 bases in between. The CDR3, as DNA: TGTGCCAGCAGTGTTTCGGGGAATGAGCAGTTCTTC. Encoded protein: CASSVSGNEQFF.

This clone came up a few times. The chain employs TRBV6-5 and TRBJ2-7; 8 bases fit TRBD2. CDR3 length: 16 amino acids. Germline V gene lookup returns CDR1 MNHEY and CDR2 SVGAGI. The junction had 12 bases not matched to a gene; V was cut back by 4 bases and J by 4 bases. CDR3 sequence reads: CASSSFPGTRSYEQYF. The CDR3 DNA is TGTGCCAGCAGTTCCTTTCCCGGGACTAGATCTTACGAGCAGTACTTC.

V usage is TRBV5-4 and J usage is TRBJ2-3; D is unclear. The germline CDR1 and CDR2 sequences are SGHNT and YYREEE (reference sequence). The V end was cut by 4 bases, the J end by 4 bases, with 10 bases between. This CDR3 region has 13 residues. CDR3 amino acids: CASSSQVSDTQYF. As DNA, the CDR3 is TGTGCCAGCAGCAGCCAGGTTTCAGATACGCAGTATTTT.

The chain links TRBV5-4 to TRBJ2-2, with TRBD2 as a possible D gene (5 bases). The CDR3 loop spans 15 amino acids. CDR1 is SGHNT and CDR2 is YYREEE in the germline V gene (reference sequence). V shed 2 bases and J shed 6 bases, with 14 bases lying between them. CDR3 DNA sequence: TGTGCCAGCAGCTTCGATTCGGGGATCGCCGGGGAGCTGTTTTTT. Its protein is CASSFDSGIAGELFF.

This sequence joins TRBV7-9 and TRBJ1-1; 8 bases agree with TRBD1. The V gene's germline CDR1 is SEHNR and CDR2 FQNEAQ (reference sequence). J gave up 5 bases and V 6 bases, and 5 bases lay outside the gene matches. The CDR3 is 13 residues long. The CDR3 region has the DNA TGTGCCAGCAGACGGACAGGGCGGACTGAAGCTTTCTTT. Translated, it gives CASRRTGRTEAFF.

This chain joins TRBV10-2 and TRBJ1-3, with 8 positions matching TRBD1. J gave up 0 bases and V 7 bases, and 5 bases lay outside the gene matches. The CDR3 sequence is 15 residues long. CDR1 WSHSY and CDR2 SAAADI come from the germline V gene. CDR3 sequence: CASKNRGVSGNTIYF. The DNA of the CDR3 is TGCGCCAGCAAAAACAGGGGGGTCTCTGGAAACACCATATATTTT.

This sequence joins TRBV4-1 and TRBJ2-6; 10 nucleotides line up with TRBD1. Trimming took 4 bases from V and 3 from J; bases not matched to a gene: 9. In germline, CDR1 is MGHRA, CDR2 YSYEKL. There are 18 residues in the CDR3. The CDR3 DNA sequence: TGCGCCAGCAGCCGTATCGACAGGGGGCAGAATGGGGCCAACGTCCTGACTTTC. It yields the protein CASSRIDRGQNGANVLTF.